This T cell receptor (beta chain) comes out of a study of T cells in localized non-small cell lung cancer. TCRdb's copy holds only in-frame clones and misses some; the assay was immunoSEQ multiplex PCR. The sample gives under 70,000 clones, 80% to 90% of which show up once; over 4% is in the top ten. The starting material was peripheral blood, obtained before any cancer treatment. The clonotype comes from a woman between 35 and 70 years old with stage I lung adenocarcinoma.

CDR3 in DNA: TGTGCCAGCAGTGAAGCGGCGTTTTCCTCCTACGAGCAGTACTTC. Its protein is CASSEAAFSSYEQYF. The gene calls are TRBV6-1 and TRBJ2-7; D uncertain. The CDR3 runs 15 residues. Trimming removed 0 bases at V and 0 bases at J, with 9 bases between. CDR1 is MNHNS, CDR2 SASEGT, per germline.